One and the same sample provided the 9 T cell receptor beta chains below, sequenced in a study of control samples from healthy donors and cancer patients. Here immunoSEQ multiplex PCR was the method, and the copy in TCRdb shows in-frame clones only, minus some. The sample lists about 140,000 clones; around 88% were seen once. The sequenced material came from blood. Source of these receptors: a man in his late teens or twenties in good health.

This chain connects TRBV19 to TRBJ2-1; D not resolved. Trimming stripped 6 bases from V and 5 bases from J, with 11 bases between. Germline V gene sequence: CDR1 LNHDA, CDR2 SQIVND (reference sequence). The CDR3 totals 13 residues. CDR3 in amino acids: CASSFGPNNEQFF. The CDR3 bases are TGTGCCAGTAGCTTTGGGCCTAACAATGAGCAGTTCTTC. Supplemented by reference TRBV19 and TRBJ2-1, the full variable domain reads DGGITQSPKYLFRKEGQNVTLSCEQNLNHDAMYWYRQDPGQGLRLIYYSQIVNDFQKGDIAEGYSVSREKKESFPLTVTSAQKNPTAFYLCASSFGPNNEQFFGPGTRLTVL.

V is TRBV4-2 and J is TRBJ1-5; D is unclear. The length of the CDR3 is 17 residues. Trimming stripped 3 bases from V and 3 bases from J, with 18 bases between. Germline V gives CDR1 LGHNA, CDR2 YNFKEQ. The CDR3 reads CASSQNLVQENNQPQHF. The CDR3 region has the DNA TGTGCCAGCAGCCAGAACCTCGTGCAGGAGAACAATCAGCCCCAGCATTTT.

The CDR3 spells CASARGRTDTQYF. The DNA of the CDR3 is TGTGCCAGCGCGAGGGGACGCACAGATACGCAGTATTTT. The gene calls are TRBV7-8 and TRBJ2-3, with D tentatively TRBD1 or TRBD2 (5 bases each). Germline-derived CDR1 and CDR2 are SGHVS and FQNEAQ. Trimming left V 8 bases short and J 1 base short, with 10 bases between. The CDR3 totals 13 residues.

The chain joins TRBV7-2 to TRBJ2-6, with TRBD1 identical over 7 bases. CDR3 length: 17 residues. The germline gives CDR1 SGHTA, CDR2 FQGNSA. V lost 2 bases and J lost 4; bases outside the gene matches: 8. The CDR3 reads CASSLIPTGRGANVLTF. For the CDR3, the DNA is TGTGCCAGCAGCTTAATCCCGACAGGGCGAGGGGCCAACGTCCTGACTTTC.

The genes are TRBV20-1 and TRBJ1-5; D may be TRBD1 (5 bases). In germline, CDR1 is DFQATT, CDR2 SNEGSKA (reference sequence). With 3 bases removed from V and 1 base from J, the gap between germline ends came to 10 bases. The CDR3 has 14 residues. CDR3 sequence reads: CSASRQGSNQPQHF. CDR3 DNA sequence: TGCAGTGCTAGTAGGCAGGGAAGCAATCAGCCCCAGCATTTT.

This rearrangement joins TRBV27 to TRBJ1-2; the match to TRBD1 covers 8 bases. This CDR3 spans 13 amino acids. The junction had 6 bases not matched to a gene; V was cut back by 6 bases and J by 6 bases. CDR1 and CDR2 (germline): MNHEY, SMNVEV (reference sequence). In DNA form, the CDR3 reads TGTGCCAGCAGACGGGGACAGGAGGATGGCTACACCTTC. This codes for CASRRGQEDGYTF.

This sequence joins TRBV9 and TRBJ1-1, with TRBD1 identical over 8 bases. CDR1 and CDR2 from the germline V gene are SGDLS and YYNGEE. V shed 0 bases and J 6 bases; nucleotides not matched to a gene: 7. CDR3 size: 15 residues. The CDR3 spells CASSVAGQGAAEAFF. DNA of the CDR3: TGTGCCAGCAGCGTAGCCGGCCAGGGGGCCGCTGAAGCTTTCTTT.

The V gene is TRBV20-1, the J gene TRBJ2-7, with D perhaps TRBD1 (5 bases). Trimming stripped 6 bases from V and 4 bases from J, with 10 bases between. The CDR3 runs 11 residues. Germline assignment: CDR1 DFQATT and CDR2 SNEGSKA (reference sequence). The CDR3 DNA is TGCAGTGCGAGACAGATTTACGAGCAGTACTTC. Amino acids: CSARQIYEQYF.

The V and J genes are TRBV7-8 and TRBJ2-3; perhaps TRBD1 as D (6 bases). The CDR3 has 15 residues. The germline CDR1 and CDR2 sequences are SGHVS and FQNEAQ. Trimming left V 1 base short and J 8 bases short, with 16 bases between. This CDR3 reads CASSLGWGPQTTQYF. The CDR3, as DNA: TGTGCCAGCAGCTTAGGGTGGGGGCCCCAAACTACGCAGTATTTT.